Here is one T cell receptor beta chain with its context. The authors' processing: Researchers report that nucleated cell counts were estimated from reference gene primer amplification. TCRdb's copy holds only in-frame clones and misses some; the assay was immunoSEQ multiplex PCR. The DNA gave D and trimming, while V, J and clone size come from that table. This sample has more than 90,000 clones, with about four fifths found just once. This sample stems from a study of blood T cell repertoires in COVID-19. Across the study: Sites across the United States, Italy and Spain contributed samples from acute and convalescent COVID-19. Sample material is recorded as cDNA or gDNA derived from T cells, B-cell-depleted T cells, or PBMCs.

Sequences were obtained from peripheral blood. This clonotype was obtained from a woman of 80 years or more with acute or convalescent COVID-19.

CDR3 sequence reads: CAWSGGQGANNQPQHF. As DNA, the CDR3 is TGTGCCTGGAGTGGGGGACAGGGGGCGAACAATCAGCCCCAGCATTTT. The gene calls are TRBV30 and TRBJ1-5; 12 bases align to TRBD1. Germline values: CDR1 GTSNPN, CDR2 SVGIG (reference sequence). This CDR3 contains 16 residues. V lost 1 base and J lost 3; bases outside the gene matches: 4.